Here is one TCR beta chain with its context. Its antigen target is currently unknown. Per-nucleotide qualities are absent, and no much larger clonotype sits a single base away. The CDR3 measures 15 amino acids from cysteine to phenylalanine. The read is trimmed to its CDR3 DNA, 45 bases read in frame from base 1. V trim: 5 bases; J trim: 6 bases; unmatched bases: 9. The germline V gene (reference sequence) gives CDR1 as MNHEY and CDR2 as SMNVEV. The method behind the library was the immunoSEQ multiplex PCR assay. RNA was extracted from all samples and reverse transcribed into cDNA, which served as template for TCR sequencing. First-strand cDNA was synthesized using SuperScript III with a 2:1 mix of oligo-dT and random hexamers. A synthetic immune receptor repertoire was used to measure amplification bias, and any remaining bias was corrected computationally. The paper's processing steps were these. Raw reads were preprocessed for error removal, and CDR3 was defined according to IMGT conventions as running from the conserved cysteine to phenylalanine. Clonality was calculated as 1 minus Shannon entropy normalized by log2 of the number of productive unique TCRs. Whether scalp clones were CD4 or CD8 was inferred by matching scalp TCRbeta sequences against CD4 and CD8 repertoires sorted from blood. TCRdb carries this immuneACCESS record with in-frame sequences only. Its versions omit some clonotypes, under half of them owing to an unresolved V gene in the studies checked, with the rest unexplained. V and J calls and clone size are copied from that table; D and trimming were computed from the DNA. This sample gives some 130,000 clones in total; about 46% of them show up just once. Around 19% of the sample rests with the top ten.

This sample is drawn from a study of CD8+ T cells in alopecia areata (dated by TCRdb to 2017 to 2018). Describing the broader study: Treated patients were enrolled in an open-label pilot trial of oral tofacitinib at 5 to 10 mg twice daily for moderate-to-severe alopecia areata. TCRbeta CDR3 regions were amplified by immunoSEQ multiplex PCR with 35 Vbeta forward and 13 Jbeta reverse primers. The study used high-throughput TCRbeta sequencing to examine T cell clonal expansion in alopecia areata, in both the C3H/HeJ mouse model and human patients. Human TCRbeta sequencing covered scalp tissue and sorted CD4+ and CD8+ peripheral blood T cells from patchy and totalis/universalis alopecia areata patients and healthy controls. Clonality in the scalp was compared among normal scalp (n=4), patchy alopecia areata scalp (n=8), and alopecia totalis/universalis scalp (n=8). RNA was extracted with the PAXgene miRNA kit for fixed scalp, the miRNeasy kit for PBMCs, and the RNeasy kit for mouse skin. Tofacitinib was administered for 6 to 18 months, and 6 months of follow-up off drug were then conducted to assess delayed response and recurrence. Biopsies were taken from tofacitinib-treated patients at baseline and again at 4 and 24 weeks into treatment, and several of those patients also had a later scalp biopsy.

Study-wide conclusions, independent of this receptor: Unlike mouse skin, where gammadelta T cells dominate, normal human skin contains resident alphabeta T cells that get sequenced too, which complicates analysis of the scalp TCR repertoire. Compared with normal scalp, lesional scalp, particularly in alopecia totalis/universalis, had higher clonality and more expanded CD8+ clones, which suggests antigenic drive. Compared with mice, TCR sequences shared between patients were less clear, possibly partly because of HLA diversity across the patient population.

Interpreted using the paper, the time point label stands for: baseline before oral tofacitinib. Lesional scalp punch biopsies and peripheral blood were obtained from alopecia areata patients. After PBMCs were isolated by density centrifugation and stained for CD3, CD4 and CD8, a FACSAria was used to sort CD4+ and CD8+ T cells. Sequenced here: CD8+ T cells sorted from blood, sampled at week 0. The sequence derives from a human donor with alopecia areata. The chain employs TRBV27 and TRBJ2-1; TRBD2 lines up with 8 middle nucleotides. CDR3 loop: CASSPTRGAGNEQFF. In nucleotides, the sequence is TGTGCCAGCAGTCCCACGCGGGGGGCAGGCAATGAGCAGTTCTTC.